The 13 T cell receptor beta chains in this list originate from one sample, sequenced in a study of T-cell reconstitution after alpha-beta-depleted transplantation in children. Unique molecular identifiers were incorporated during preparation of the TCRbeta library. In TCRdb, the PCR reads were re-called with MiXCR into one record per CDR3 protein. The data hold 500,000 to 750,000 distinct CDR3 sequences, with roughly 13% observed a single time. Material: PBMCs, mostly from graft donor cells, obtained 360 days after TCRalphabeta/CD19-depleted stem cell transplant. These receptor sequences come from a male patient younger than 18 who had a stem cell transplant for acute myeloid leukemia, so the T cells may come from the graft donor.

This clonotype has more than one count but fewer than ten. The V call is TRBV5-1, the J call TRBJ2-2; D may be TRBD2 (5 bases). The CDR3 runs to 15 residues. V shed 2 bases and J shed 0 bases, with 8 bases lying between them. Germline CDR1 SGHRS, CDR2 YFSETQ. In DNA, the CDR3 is TGCGCCAGCAGCTTCCCAGCGGCGAACACCGGGGAGCTGTTTTTT. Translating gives CASSFPAANTGELFF. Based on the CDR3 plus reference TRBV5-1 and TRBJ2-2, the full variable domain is KAGVTQTPRYLIKTRGQQVTLSCSPISGHRSVSWYQQTPGQGLQFLFEYFSETQRNKGNFPGRFSGRQFSNSRSEMNVSTLELGDSALYLCASSFPAANTGELFFGEGSRLTVL.

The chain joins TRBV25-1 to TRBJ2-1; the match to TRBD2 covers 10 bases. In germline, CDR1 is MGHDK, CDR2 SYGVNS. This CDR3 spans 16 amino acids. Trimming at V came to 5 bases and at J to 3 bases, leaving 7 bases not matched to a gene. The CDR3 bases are TGTGCCAGCAGTAATAGGACTAGCGGAGTCTACAATGAGCAGTTCTTC. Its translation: CASSNRTSGVYNEQFF.

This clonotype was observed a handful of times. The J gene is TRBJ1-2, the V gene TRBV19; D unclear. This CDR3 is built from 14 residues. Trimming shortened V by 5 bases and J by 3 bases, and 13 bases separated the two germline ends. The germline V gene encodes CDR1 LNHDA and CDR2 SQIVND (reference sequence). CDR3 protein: CASSVEDPHYGYTF. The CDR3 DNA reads TGTGCCAGTAGTGTGGAAGATCCCCACTATGGCTACACCTTC.

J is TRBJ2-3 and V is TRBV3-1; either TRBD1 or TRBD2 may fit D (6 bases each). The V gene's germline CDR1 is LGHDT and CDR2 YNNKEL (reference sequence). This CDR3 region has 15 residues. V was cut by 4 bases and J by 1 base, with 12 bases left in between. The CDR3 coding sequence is TGTGCCAGCAGCCCGGGGGCCCGGCGCACAGATACGCAGTATTTT. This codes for CASSPGARRTDTQYF.

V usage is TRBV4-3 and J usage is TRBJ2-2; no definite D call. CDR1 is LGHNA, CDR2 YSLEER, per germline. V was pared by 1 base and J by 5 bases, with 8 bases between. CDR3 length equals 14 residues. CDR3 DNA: TGCGCCAGCAGCCAAGTAGACTGGACCGGGGAGCTGTTTTTT. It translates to CASSQVDWTGELFF.

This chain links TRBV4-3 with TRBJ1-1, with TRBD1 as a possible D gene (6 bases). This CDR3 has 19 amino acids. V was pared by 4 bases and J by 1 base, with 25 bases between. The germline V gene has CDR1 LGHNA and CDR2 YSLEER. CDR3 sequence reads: CASSPDFWGRIPENTEAFF. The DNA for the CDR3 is TGCGCCAGCAGCCCAGATTTTTGGGGGCGGATCCCTGAGAACACTGAAGCTTTCTTT.

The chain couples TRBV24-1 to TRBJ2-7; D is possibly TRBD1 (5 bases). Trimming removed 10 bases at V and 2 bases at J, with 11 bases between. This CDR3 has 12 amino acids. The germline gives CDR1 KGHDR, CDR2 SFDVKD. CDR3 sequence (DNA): TGTGCCACGATGACAGATCCCTACGAGCAGTACTTC. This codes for CATMTDPYEQYF.

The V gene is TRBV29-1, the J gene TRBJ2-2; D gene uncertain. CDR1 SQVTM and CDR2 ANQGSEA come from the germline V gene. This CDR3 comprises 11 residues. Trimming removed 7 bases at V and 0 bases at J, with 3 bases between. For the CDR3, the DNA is TGCAGCGGATCGAACACCGGGGAGCTGTTTTTT. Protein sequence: CSGSNTGELFF.

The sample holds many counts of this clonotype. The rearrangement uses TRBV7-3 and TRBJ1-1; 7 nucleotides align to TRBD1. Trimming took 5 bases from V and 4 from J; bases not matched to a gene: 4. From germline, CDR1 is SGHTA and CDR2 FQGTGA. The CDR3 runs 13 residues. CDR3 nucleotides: TGTGCCAGCAGCCCAGGGGGGGGCACTGAAGCTTTCTTT. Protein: CASSPGGGTEAFF.

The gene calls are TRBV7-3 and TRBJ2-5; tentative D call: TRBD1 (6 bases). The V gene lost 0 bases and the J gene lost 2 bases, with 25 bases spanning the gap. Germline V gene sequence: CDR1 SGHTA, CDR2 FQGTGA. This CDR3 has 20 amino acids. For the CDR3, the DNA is TGTGCCAGCAGCTTAACCCGACATCACAGGGTCAAGACCCAACAAGAGACCCAGTACTTC. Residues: CASSLTRHHRVKTQQETQYF.

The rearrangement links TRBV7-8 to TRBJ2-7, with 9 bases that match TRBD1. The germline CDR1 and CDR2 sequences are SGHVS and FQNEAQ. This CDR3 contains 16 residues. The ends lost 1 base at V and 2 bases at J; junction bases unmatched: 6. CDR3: CASSLGTGTGTYEQYF. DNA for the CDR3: TGTGCCAGCAGCTTAGGGACCGGGACAGGGACCTACGAGCAGTACTTC. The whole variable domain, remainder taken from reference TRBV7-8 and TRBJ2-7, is GAGVSQSPRYKVAKRGQDVALRCDPISGHVSLFWYQQALGQGPEFLTYFQNEAQLDKSGLPSDRFFAERPEGSVSTLKIQRTQQEDSAVYLCASSLGTGTGTYEQYFGPGTRLTVT.

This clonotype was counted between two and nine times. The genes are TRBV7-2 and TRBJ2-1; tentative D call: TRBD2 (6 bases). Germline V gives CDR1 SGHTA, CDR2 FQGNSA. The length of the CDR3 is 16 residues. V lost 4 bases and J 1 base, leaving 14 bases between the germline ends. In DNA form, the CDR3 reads TGTGCCAGCAGCTCAATAGAGCGGGCGTCCTACAATGAGCAGTTCTTC. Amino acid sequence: CASSSIERASYNEQFF. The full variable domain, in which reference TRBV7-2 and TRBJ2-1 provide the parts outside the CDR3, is GAGVSQSPSNKVTEKGKDVELRCDPISGHTALYWYRQSLGQGLEFLIYFQGNSAPDKSGLPSDRFSAERTGGSVSTLTIQRTQQEDSAVYLCASSSIERASYNEQFFGPGTRLTVL.

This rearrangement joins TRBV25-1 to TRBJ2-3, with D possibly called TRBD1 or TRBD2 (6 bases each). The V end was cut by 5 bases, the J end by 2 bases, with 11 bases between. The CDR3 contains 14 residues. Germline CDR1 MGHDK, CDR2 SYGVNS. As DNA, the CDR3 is TGTGCCAGCAGTAAGGGGGGCGCCACAGATACGCAGTATTTT. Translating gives CASSKGGATDTQYF. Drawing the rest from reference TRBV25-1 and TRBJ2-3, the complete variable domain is EADIYQTPRYLVIGTGKKITLECSQTMGHDKMYWYQQDPGMELHLIHYSYGVNSTEKGDLSSESTVSRIRTEHFPLTLESARPSHTSQYLCASSKGGATDTQYFGPGTRLTVL.